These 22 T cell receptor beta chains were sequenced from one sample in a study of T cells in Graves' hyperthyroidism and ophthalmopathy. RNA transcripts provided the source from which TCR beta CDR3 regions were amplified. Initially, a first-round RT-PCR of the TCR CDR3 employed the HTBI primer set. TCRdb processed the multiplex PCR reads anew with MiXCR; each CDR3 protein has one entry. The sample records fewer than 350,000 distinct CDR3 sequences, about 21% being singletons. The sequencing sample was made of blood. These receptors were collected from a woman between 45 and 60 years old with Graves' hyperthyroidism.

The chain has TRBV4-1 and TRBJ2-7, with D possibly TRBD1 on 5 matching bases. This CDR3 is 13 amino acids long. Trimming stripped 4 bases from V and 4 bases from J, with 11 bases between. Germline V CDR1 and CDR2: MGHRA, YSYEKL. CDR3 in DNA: TGCGCCAGCAGCCCGGTCAGGGATTACGAGCAGTACTTC. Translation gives CASSPVRDYEQYF.

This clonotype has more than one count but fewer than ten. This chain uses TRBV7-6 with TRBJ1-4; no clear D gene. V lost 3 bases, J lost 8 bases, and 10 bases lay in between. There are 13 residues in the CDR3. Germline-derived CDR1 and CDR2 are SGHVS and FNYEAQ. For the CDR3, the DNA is TGTGCCAGCAGCTTCGGTCTGGGGGAAAAACTGTTTTTT. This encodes CASSFGLGEKLFF.

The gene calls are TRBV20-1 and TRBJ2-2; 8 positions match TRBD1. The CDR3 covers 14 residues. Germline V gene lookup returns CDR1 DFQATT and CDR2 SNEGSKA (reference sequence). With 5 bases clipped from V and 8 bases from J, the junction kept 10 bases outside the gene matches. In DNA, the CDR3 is TGCAGTGCTGCCCAACACAGGGGGAGAGGGGAGCTGTTTTTT. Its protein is CSAAQHRGRGELFF.

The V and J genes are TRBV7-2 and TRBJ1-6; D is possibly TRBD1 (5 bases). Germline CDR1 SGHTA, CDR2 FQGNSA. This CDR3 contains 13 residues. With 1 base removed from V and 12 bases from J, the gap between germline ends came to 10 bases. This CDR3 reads CASSLEAGQPLHF. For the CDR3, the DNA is TGTGCCAGCAGCTTAGAGGCGGGGCAACCCCTCCACTTT.

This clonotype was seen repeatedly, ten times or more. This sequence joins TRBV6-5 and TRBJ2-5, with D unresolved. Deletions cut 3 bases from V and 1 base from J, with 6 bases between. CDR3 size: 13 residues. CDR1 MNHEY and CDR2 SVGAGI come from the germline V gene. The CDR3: CASSYTPQETQYF. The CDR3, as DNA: TGTGCCAGCAGTTATACCCCCCAAGAGACCCAGTACTTC.

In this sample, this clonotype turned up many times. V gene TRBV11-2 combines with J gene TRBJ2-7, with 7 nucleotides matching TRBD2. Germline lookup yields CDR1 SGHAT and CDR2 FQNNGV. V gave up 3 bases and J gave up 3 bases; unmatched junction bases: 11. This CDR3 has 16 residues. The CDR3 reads CASSLVTVGGYYEQYF. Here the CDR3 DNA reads TGTGCCAGCAGCTTGGTTACGGTGGGAGGGTACTACGAGCAGTACTTC.

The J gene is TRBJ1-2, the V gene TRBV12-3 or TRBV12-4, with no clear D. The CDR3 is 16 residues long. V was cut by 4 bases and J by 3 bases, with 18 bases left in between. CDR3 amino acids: CASSSATLVGHYGYTF. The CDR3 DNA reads TGTGCCAGCAGTTCGGCGACCCTTGTAGGGCACTATGGCTACACCTTC.

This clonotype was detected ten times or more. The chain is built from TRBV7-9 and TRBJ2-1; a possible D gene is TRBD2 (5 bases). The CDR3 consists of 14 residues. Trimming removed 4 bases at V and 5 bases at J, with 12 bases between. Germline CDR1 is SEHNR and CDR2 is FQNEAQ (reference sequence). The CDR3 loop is CASSSTGIHNEQFF. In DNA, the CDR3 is TGTGCCAGCAGCTCCACGGGGATCCACAATGAGCAGTTCTTC.

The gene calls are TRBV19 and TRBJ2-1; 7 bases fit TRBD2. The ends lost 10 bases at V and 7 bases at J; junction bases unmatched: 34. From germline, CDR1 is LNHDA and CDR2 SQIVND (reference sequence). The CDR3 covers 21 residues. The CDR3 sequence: CATTPKYLGGWVAGLKNEQFF. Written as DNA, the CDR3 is TGTGCCACCACCCCTAAATATCTTGGCGGCTGGGTAGCGGGCTTGAAAAATGAGCAGTTCTTC.

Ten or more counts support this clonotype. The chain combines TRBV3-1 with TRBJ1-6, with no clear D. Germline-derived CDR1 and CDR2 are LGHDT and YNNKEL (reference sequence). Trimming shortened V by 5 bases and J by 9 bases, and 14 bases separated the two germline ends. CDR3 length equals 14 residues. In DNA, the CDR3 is TGTGCCAGCAGCGAGGTCATAGGTCGTTCACCCCTCCACTTT. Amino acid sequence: CASSEVIGRSPLHF.

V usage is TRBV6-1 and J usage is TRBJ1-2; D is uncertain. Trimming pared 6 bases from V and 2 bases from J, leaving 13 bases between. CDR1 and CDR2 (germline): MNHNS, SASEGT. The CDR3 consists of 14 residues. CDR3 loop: CASSPLPRNYGYTF. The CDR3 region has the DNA TGTGCCAGCAGCCCCCTGCCCAGAAACTATGGCTACACCTTC.

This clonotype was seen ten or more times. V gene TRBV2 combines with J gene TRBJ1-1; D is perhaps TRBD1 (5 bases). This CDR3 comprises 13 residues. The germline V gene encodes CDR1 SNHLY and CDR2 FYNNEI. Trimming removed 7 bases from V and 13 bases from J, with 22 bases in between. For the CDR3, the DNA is TGTGCCAGCATCCCCTCAGGGACCACCTGGAGTTTCTTT. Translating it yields CASIPSGTTWSFF.

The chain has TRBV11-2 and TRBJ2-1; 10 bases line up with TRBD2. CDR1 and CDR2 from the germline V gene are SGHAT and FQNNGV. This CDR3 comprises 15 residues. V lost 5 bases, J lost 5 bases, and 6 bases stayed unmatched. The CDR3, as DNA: TGTGCCAGCAGCCCTTATCTAGCGGGAGACAATGAGCAGTTCTTC. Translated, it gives CASSPYLAGDNEQFF.

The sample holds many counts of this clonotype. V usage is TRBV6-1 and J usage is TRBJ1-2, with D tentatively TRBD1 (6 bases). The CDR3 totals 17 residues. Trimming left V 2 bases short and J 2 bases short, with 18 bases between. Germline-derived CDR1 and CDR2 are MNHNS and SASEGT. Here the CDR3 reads CASSESSGQGSNYGYTF. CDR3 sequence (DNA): TGTGCCAGCAGTGAATCTAGTGGCCAGGGGAGCAACTATGGCTACACCTTC.

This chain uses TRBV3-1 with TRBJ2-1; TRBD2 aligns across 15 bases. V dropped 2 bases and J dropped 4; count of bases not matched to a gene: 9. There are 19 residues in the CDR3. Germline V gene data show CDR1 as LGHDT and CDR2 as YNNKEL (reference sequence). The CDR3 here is CASSQWPGLAGGRYNEQFF. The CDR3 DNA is TGTGCCAGCAGCCAATGGCCGGGACTAGCGGGGGGCCGATACAATGAGCAGTTCTTC.

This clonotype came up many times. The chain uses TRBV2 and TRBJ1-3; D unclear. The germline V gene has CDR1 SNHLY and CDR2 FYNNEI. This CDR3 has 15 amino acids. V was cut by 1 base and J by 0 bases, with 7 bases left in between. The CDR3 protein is CASSEEAVSGNTIYF. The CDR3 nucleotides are TGTGCCAGCAGTGAAGAGGCAGTCTCTGGAAACACCATATATTTT.

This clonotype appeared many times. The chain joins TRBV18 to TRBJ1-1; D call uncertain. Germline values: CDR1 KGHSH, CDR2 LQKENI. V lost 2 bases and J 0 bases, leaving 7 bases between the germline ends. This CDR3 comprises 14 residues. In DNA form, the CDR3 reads TGTGCCAGCTCACCATACCAAGTGAACACTGAAGCTTTCTTT. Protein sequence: CASSPYQVNTEAFF. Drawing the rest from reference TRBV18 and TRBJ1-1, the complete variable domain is NAGVMQNPRHLVRRRGQEARLRCSPMKGHSHVYWYRQLPEEGLKFMVYLQKENIIDESGMPKERFSAEFPKEGPSILRIQQVVRGDSAAYFCASSPYQVNTEAFFGQGTRLTVV.

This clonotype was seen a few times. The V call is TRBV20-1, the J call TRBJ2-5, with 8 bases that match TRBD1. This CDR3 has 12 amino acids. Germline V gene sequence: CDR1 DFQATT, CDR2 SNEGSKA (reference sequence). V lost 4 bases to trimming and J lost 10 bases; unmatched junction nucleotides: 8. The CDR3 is CSATRQGSVQYF. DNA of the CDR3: TGCAGTGCTACCCGACAGGGGAGCGTCCAGTACTTC.

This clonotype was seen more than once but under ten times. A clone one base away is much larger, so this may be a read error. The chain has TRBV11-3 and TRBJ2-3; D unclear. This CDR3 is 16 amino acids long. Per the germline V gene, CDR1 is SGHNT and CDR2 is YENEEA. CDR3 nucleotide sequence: TGTGCCAGCAGCCCCAGTCGGCGGCAGAGCACAGATATGCAGTATTTT. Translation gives CASSPSRRQSTDMQYF.

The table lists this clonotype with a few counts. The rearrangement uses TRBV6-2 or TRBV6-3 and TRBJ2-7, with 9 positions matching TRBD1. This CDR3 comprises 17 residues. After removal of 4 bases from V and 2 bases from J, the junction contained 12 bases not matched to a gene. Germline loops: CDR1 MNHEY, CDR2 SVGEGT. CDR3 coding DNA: TGTGCCAGCAGTTCCCGGGGCCCCGGGACAGGGACCTACGAGCAGTACTTC. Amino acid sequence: CASSSRGPGTGTYEQYF.

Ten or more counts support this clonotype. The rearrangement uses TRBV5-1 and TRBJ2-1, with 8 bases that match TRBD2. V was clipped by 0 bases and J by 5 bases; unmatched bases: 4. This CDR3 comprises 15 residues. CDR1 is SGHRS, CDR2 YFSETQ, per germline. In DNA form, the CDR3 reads TGCGCCAGCAGCTTGGTTAGCGGGGAAAACAATGAGCAGTTCTTC. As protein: CASSLVSGENNEQFF. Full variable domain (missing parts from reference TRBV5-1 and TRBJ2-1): KAGVTQTPRYLIKTRGQQVTLSCSPISGHRSVSWYQQTPGQGLQFLFEYFSETQRNKGNFPGRFSGRQFSNSRSEMNVSTLELGDSALYLCASSLVSGENNEQFFGPGTRLTVL.

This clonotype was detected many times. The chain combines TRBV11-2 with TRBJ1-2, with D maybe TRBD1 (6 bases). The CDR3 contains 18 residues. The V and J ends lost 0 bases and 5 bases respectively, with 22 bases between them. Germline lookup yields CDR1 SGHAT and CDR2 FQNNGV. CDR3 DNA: TGTGCCAGCAGCTTAGAGGTTGTTCGGTCAGACAGGTCATATGGCTACACCTTC. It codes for CASSLEVVRSDRSYGYTF.